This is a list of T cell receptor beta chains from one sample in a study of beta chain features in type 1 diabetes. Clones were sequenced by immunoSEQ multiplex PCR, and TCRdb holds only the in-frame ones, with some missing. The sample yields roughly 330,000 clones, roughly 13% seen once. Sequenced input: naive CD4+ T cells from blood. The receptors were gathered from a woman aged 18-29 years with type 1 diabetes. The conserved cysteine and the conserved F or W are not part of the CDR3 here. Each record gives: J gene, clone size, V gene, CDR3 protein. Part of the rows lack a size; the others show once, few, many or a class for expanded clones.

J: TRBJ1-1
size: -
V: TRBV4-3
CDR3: ASSPYTEAF

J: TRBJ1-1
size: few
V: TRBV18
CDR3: ASSAGGGTEAF

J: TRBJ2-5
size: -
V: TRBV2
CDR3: ASSVLRETQY

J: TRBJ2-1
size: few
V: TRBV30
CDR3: AWSSPGLARLEQF

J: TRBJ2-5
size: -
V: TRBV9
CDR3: ASSVTSGSPLQETQY

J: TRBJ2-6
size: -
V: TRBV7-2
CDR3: ASSPRAGANVLT

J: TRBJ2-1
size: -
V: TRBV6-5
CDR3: ASRPWTGSANEQF

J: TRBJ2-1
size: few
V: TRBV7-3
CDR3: ASSLSQATSYNEQF

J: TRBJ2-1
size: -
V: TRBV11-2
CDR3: ASSLVGSSGVRKQF

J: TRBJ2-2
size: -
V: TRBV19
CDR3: ASSPTSGNTGELF

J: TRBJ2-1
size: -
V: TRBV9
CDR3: ASSVVASGKNNEQF

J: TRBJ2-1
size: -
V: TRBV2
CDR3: ASRQTGTDNEQF

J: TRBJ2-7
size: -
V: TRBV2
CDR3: ASIGRDRGSYEQY

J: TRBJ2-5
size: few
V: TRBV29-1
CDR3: SSSGGQGIQETQY

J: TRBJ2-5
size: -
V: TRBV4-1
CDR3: ASSQVLRETQY

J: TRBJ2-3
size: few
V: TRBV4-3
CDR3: ASSQVVTSGRDTQY

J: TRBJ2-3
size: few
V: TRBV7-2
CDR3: ASSLAGLLTDTQY

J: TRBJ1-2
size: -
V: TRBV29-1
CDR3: SVDIVGTGVAYGYT

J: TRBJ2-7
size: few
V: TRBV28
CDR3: ASSSSFYEQY

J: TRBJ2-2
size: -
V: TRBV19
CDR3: ASSIRQPNTGELF

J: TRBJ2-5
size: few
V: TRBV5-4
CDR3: ASSLQLAGETQY

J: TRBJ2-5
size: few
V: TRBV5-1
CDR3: ASSLGLAGGETQY

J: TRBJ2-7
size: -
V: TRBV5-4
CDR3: ASRLAGGSSYEQY

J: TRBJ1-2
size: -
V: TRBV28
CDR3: ASSVSLWGQGPRANYGYT

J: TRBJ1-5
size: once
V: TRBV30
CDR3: AWSVLQGNQPQH

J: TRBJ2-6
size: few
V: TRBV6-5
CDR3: ASSYGGSGANVLT

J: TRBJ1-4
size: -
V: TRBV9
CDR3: ASSVSINEKLF

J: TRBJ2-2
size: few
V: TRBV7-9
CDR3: ASSTRTSGSAGELF

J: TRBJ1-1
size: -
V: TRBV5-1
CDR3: ASSLAGGIGTEAF

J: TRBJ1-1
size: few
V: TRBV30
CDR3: AWSDGQGRTEAF

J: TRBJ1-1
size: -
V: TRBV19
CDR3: ASRTTTGSTEAF

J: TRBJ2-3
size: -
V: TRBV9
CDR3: ASSPRQGSDTQY

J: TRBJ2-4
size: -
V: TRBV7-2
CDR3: ASSPLPGTLKNIQY

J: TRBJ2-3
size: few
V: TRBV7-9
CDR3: ASSSVSISASSTDTQY

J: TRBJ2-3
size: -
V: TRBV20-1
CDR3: SGLAADTQY

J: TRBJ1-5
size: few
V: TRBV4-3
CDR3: ASSQDEGNQPQH

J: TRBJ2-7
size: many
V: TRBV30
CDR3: AWSVEMGPYEQY

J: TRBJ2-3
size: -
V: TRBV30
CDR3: AWSGVADTDTQY

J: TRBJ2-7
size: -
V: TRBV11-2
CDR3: ASSSERATYEQY

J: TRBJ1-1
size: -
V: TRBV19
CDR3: ASSRQGAITEAF

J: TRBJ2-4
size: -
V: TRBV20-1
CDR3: SARGLAGVH

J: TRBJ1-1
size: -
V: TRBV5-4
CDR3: ASSQTTGYTEAF

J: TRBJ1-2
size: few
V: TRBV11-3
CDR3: ASSYYLTGHGYT

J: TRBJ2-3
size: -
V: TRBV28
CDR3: ATTFSGRVSTDTQY

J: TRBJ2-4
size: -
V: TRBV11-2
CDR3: ASSLRLDVGIQY

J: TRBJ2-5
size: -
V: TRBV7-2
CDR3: ASSLGGTMARGTQY

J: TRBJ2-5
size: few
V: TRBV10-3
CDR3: ATAGVETQY

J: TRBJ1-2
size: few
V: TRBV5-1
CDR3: ASSLGQGASYGYT

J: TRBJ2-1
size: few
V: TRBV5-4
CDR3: ASSREAGAGSYNEQF

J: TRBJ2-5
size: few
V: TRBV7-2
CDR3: ASSRRGETQY

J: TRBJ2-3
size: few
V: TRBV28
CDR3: ASSLSDTQY

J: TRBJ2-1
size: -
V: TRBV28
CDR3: ASRPGLGNHNEQF

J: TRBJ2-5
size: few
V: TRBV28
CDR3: ASRMGGVTVETQY